Listed here is a single TCR beta chain. What it recognizes is unknown. This entry is derived from a study of cytomegalovirus exposure and HLA in healthy donors. Study-wide findings and caveats: In vitro work confirmed that a few CMV-associated chains recognize CMV antigens.

Germline values: CDR1 MDHEN, CDR2 SYDVKM. The CDR3 runs 16 residues. With V trimmed by 2 bases and J by 1 base, 7 bases remained unmatched. PCR amplification relied on 60 Vbeta primers (plus 13 Jbeta primers). Generated by immunoSEQ multiplex PCR, the TCRdb table keeps only in-frame clones and is missing some. The table lists 60,000 to 80,000 clones, approximately 79% of them singletons. The material sequenced was PBMCs. The sequence came from a woman aged 25 to 39 in good health and CMV-seronegative. V gene TRBV28 combines with J gene TRBJ2-7; TRBD2 aligns across 8 bases. CDR3 nucleotide sequence: TGTGCCAGCAGTTTACCCCCGGGACTAGGATCCTACGAGCAGTACGTC. Translated, it gives CASSLPPGLGSYEQYV.